Below are 11 T cell receptor beta chains sequenced from a single sample in a study of T cell repertoires in cytomegalovirus infection. Using its own MiXCR run on the reads, TCRdb lists one record per CDR3 protein. The repertoire has over 100,000 distinct CDR3 sequences, approximately 15% of them found once; the top ten carry about 8.8%. Sequenced sample: PBMCs. Receptors originate from a human donor in good health (CMV status not recorded). Some clones in this sample may be carry-over from other donors' samples.

This clonotype was counted only a few times. The rearrangement links TRBV12-3 or TRBV12-4 to TRBJ1-1; possible D gene TRBD1, 5 bases. The CDR3 runs 14 residues. Trimming shortened V by 4 bases and J by 1 base, and 10 bases separated the two germline ends. The CDR3: CASSWEGPNTEAFF. Here the CDR3 DNA reads TGTGCCAGCAGTTGGGAGGGACCGAACACTGAAGCTTTCTTT.

The J gene is TRBJ1-2, the V gene TRBV29-1; TRBD1 matches at 9 bases. This CDR3 contains 13 residues. V shed 6 bases, J shed 5 bases, and the junction held 7 bases outside the gene matches. The germline gives CDR1 SQVTM, CDR2 ANQGSEA. The CDR3 region has the DNA TGCAGCGTCCCGGGACAGGGAAAATATGGCTACACCTTC. This encodes CSVPGQGKYGYTF.

In this sample, this clonotype turned up many times. The genes are TRBV11-1 and TRBJ1-1; D is uncertain. Trimming removed 6 bases at V and 0 bases at J, with 8 bases between. The germline CDR1 and CDR2 sequences are SGHAT and FQDESV (reference sequence). The CDR3 loop spans 13 amino acids. In DNA, the CDR3 is TGTGCCAGCAGTTTCGAGATGAACACTGAAGCTTTCTTT. Amino acids: CASSFEMNTEAFF.

At least ten counts were recorded for this clonotype. The V and J genes are TRBV20-1 and TRBJ2-7; D assignment may be TRBD1 or TRBD2 (5 bases each). From germline, CDR1 is DFQATT and CDR2 SNEGSKA (reference sequence). The CDR3 is 12 amino acids. Trimming removed 6 bases at V and 3 bases at J, with 12 bases between. In DNA form, the CDR3 reads TGCAGTGCGAGCCGGGACGGCTACGAGCAGTACTTC. It specifies CSASRDGYEQYF.

This clonotype was found many times. V usage is TRBV14 and J usage is TRBJ1-6; no clear D gene. The V and J ends lost 3 bases and 7 bases respectively, with 13 bases between them. This CDR3 comprises 15 residues. The germline CDR1 and CDR2 sequences are SGHDN and FVKESK. CDR3 DNA: TGTGCCAGCAGCCATCCCCGTGGTAAAAATTCACCCCTCCACTTT. Its translation is CASSHPRGKNSPLHF. The whole variable domain, filled in from reference TRBV14 and TRBJ1-6, reads EAGVTQFPSHSVIEKGQTVTLRCDPISGHDNLYWYRRVMGKEIKFLLHFVKESKQDESGMPNNRFLAERTGGTYSTLKVQPAELEDSGVYFCASSHPRGKNSPLHFGNGTRLTVT.

This clonotype was observed at least ten times. This chain connects TRBV7-2 to TRBJ1-2; D perhaps matches TRBD1 (6 bases). The ends were cut back, 7 bases at V and 8 bases at J, with 17 bases in the middle. The germline V gene encodes CDR1 SGHTA and CDR2 FQGNSA. The CDR3 totals 13 residues. The CDR3 DNA reads TGTGCCAGCACCCTATTTGCGGGGGGCGGCTACACCTTC. Amino acids: CASTLFAGGGYTF.

This clonotype was observed at least ten times. The V call is TRBV7-8, the J call TRBJ2-7, with no clear D. Trimming removed 3 bases at V and 0 bases at J, with 6 bases between. This CDR3 has 13 amino acids. CDR1 is SGHVS, CDR2 FQNEAQ, per germline. The CDR3 sequence is CASSFYSSYEQYF. The DNA for the CDR3 is TGTGCCAGCAGCTTCTACAGCTCCTACGAGCAGTACTTC.

Regarding this clonotype: The junction differs from germline at one of its ends, possibly a read error. The chain is built from TRBV6-1 and TRBJ1-2, with a possible D match to TRBD1 (6 bases). Germline CDR1 and CDR2: MNHNS and SASEGT. The CDR3 spans 14 residues. In DNA form, the CDR3 reads TGTGCCAGCAGCGAAGAGGGGGAAAGTTATGGCTACACCTTC. This sequence encodes CASSEEGESYGYTF.

The rearrangement links TRBV2 to TRBJ1-2; no definite D call. CDR1 and CDR2 (germline): SNHLY, FYNNEI. V shed 5 bases and J shed 6 bases, with 16 bases lying between them. This CDR3 has 14 amino acids. The CDR3 region is CASSPPFNPDGYTF. The CDR3 DNA reads as TGTGCCAGCAGTCCCCCCTTTAACCCAGATGGCTACACCTTC.

The CDR3 protein is CASSLYSGVYEQYF. The CDR3 DNA reads as TGTGCCAGCAGTTTGTATTCTGGGGTCTACGAGCAGTACTTC. The chain has TRBV28 and TRBJ2-7; D unresolved. CDR1 MDHEN and CDR2 SYDVKM come from the germline V gene. Trimming took 3 bases from V and 3 from J, leaving 12 bases between them. The CDR3 has 14 amino acids.

The J gene is TRBJ1-5, the V gene TRBV9, with D uncertain. This CDR3 region has 13 residues. The V and J ends lost 3 bases and 5 bases respectively, with 9 bases between them. CDR1 and CDR2 from the germline V gene are SGDLS and YYNGEE. The CDR3 nucleotides read TGTGCCAGCAGCGAAGGGAGCGATCAGCCCCAGCATTTT. This translates into CASSEGSDQPQHF.